The 10 T cell receptor beta chains in this list originate from one sample, sequenced in a study of regulatory T cells in long-lasting Graves disease. Time point defined: newly diagnosed GD, antithyroid drugs for less than 3 months. The TCR library was prepared using RNA isolated from PBMCs. The TCR beta library used iRepertoire HTBI primers with Arm-PCR amplification of CDR3. TCRdb reanalysed the multiplex PCR reads using MiXCR and keeps one entry per CDR3 protein. Here the sample spans under 450,000 distinct CDR3 sequences, around 11% being singletons. The same data also contributed to another study, on T cells in Graves' hyperthyroidism and ophthalmopathy.

The sample consisted of peripheral blood mononuclear cells (PBMCs), taken at new diagnosis, from a patient treated with antithyroid drugs. These receptor sequences come from a woman younger than 35 with Graves disease.

This clonotype was recorded at least ten times. This chain uses TRBV6-9 with TRBJ2-1; TRBD1 might be the D (5 bases). This CDR3 is built from 12 residues. Trimming left V 4 bases short and J 9 bases short, with 10 bases between. CDR1 is MNHGY, CDR2 SVAAGI, per germline. In nucleotides, the CDR3 is TGTGCCAGCAGTTTACCAGGGTTTGAGCAGTTCTTC. Translating it yields CASSLPGFEQFF.

This clonotype has at least ten counts. V is TRBV3-1 and J is TRBJ2-2, with 8 bases aligning to TRBD2. The CDR3 consists of 17 residues. Losses at the gene ends were 1 base for V and 0 bases for J; bases not matched to a gene: 4. CDR1 and CDR2 (germline): LGHDT, YNNKEL (reference sequence). CDR3 loop: CASSQAGGLANTGELFF. For the CDR3, the DNA is TGTGCCAGCAGCCAAGCCGGGGGACTAGCGAACACCGGGGAGCTGTTTTTT.

The chain carries TRBV13 and TRBJ1-2; D is unclear. The CDR3 sequence is 15 residues long. The V gene's germline CDR1 is PRHDT and CDR2 FYEKMQ (reference sequence). The V gene lost 5 bases and the J gene lost 1 base, with 14 bases spanning the gap. The CDR3 nucleotides are TGTGCCAGCAGCCCCCCCCCCGGTTTTAACTATGGCTACACCTTC. Encoded protein: CASSPPPGFNYGYTF.

This clonotype was picked up many times. This chain uses TRBV20-1 with TRBJ2-3; a possible D gene is TRBD2 (7 bases). The CDR3 runs 16 residues. The germline CDR1 and CDR2 sequences are DFQATT and SNEGSKA (reference sequence). V was cut by 1 base and J by 4 bases, with 18 bases left in between. DNA of the CDR3: TGCAGTGCTAGAGTCGGGGTTGGGGGGGCCCCAGATACGCAGTATTTT. Translating it yields CSARVGVGGAPDTQYF.

The table lists this clonotype with a few counts. The V and J genes are TRBV28 and TRBJ2-1; D is unresolved. This CDR3 region has 15 residues. CDR1 and CDR2 (germline): MDHEN, SYDVKM. Trimming took off 4 bases at V and 1 base at J, with 11 bases between the two ends. The CDR3 nucleotides read TGTGCCAGCAGTTATAGACTGAGGTCCTACAATGAGCAGTTCTTC. This translates into CASSYRLRSYNEQFF.

The chain employs TRBV4-3 and TRBJ2-6; D unresolved. Between the trimmed V and J ends, which lost 4 bases and 3 bases, there was a span of 10 bases. The CDR3 has 15 amino acids. Per the germline V gene, CDR1 is LGHNA and CDR2 is YSLEER. Here the CDR3 reads CASSLDLGGANVLTF. As DNA, the CDR3 is TGCGCCAGCAGCCTTGATCTGGGTGGGGCCAACGTCCTGACTTTC.

This clonotype has at least ten counts. V usage is TRBV12-3 or TRBV12-4 and J usage is TRBJ1-5; 10 bases are shared with TRBD1. Trimming removed 1 base from V and 7 bases from J; junction bases left unmatched: 4. The CDR3 covers 15 residues. CDR3 sequence: CASSLGQGAGQPQHF. CDR3 DNA sequence: TGTGCCAGCAGTTTAGGACAGGGGGCAGGACAGCCCCAGCATTTT.

As for this clonotype: A much larger clone lies a single base off, so this may be a read error. The rearrangement links TRBV5-1 to TRBJ1-4; perhaps TRBD1 as D (6 bases). The CDR3 runs to 16 residues. V dropped 6 bases and J dropped 12 bases, with 27 bases sitting between them. Germline V CDR1 and CDR2: SGHRS, YFSETQ. CDR3 sequence (DNA): TGCGCCAGCAACAGGTCCCGGGACATGTCCGGAAGGCAACTGTTTTTT. Translating gives CASNRSRDMSGRQLFF. Based on the CDR3 plus reference TRBV5-1 and TRBJ1-4, the full variable domain is KAGVTQTPRYLIKTRGQQVTLSCSPISGHRSVSWYQQTPGQGLQFLFEYFSETQRNKGNFPGRFSGRQFSNSRSEMNVSTLELGDSALYLCASNRSRDMSGRQLFFGSGTQLSVL.

At least ten counts were recorded for this clonotype. The chain couples TRBV28 to TRBJ2-7, with D maybe TRBD1 (5 bases). Trimming removed 4 bases at V and 6 bases at J, with 16 bases between. Per germline, CDR1 MDHEN and CDR2 SYDVKM. There are 14 residues in the CDR3. The CDR3 sequence is CASSSRSAGIEQYV. CDR3 DNA sequence: TGTGCCAGCAGTTCACGGTCGGCAGGGATCGAGCAGTACGTC.

The V gene is TRBV6-6, the J gene TRBJ2-7; TRBD1 agrees at 10 bases. V lost 0 bases, J lost 2 bases, and 4 bases stayed unmatched. CDR1 MNHNY and CDR2 SVGAGI come from the germline V gene (reference sequence). CDR3 length: 16 residues. CDR3: CASSYSGTGVPYEQYV. In DNA, the CDR3 is TGTGCCAGCAGTTACTCGGGGACAGGGGTTCCCTACGAGCAGTACGTC.